Listed below are T cell receptor beta chains from one sample, sequenced in a study of regulatory and conventional T cells in RAG deficiency. Some clones are missing from TCRdb's copy, which holds only in-frame ones; the method was immunoSEQ multiplex PCR. Of about 30,000 clones listed, approximately 96% are singletons. The data also belong to a second study, concerning regulatory T cells.

Sequencing was performed on CD25- CD4+ T cells sorted from blood. The receptor source for this set is a human donor in good health. CDR3s include the opening cysteine and the closing phenylalanine or tryptophan. The D gene is left open where the match is weak. For some rows the clone size is stated as once, few or many, or as a class when expanded; others skip it.

d_call	clone_size	v_call	j_call	cdr3_aa	cdr3_nt
TRBD2	NA	TRBV30	TRBJ2-7	CAWRSSGGAGEQYF	TGTGCCTGGAGGTCTAGCGGGGGGGCGGGCGAGCAGTACTTC
NA	NA	TRBV6-5	TRBJ1-5	CASSYDSSNQPQHF	TGTGCCAGCAGTTACGACAGTAGCAATCAGCCCCAGCATTTT
NA	once	TRBV7-8	TRBJ2-7	CASSLVRRQASFYEQYF	TGTGCCAGCAGCTTAGTCCGACGACAGGCGTCCTTTTACGAGCAGTACTTC
NA	NA	TRBV5-1	TRBJ2-5	CASSWGQGKETQYF	TGCGCCAGCAGCTGGGGGCAGGGAAAAGAGACCCAGTACTTC
TRBD1	NA	TRBV7-6	TRBJ2-5	CASSLGSRGETQYF	TGTGCCAGCAGCTTAGGCTCCAGGGGGGAGACCCAGTACTTC
TRBD2	NA	TRBV6-6	TRBJ2-1	CASSNLLAGVLYEQFF	TGTGCCAGCAGCAACCTACTAGCGGGAGTGCTCTATGAGCAGTTCTTC
NA	NA	TRBV6-5	TRBJ1-1	CASSYSRRTEAFF	TGTGCCAGCAGTTACTCGCGGAGAACTGAAGCTTTCTTT
NA	NA	TRBV7-2	TRBJ2-7	CASSLGRAYEQYF	TGTGCCAGCAGCTTAGGGAGGGCCTACGAGCAGTACTTC
NA	NA	TRBV7-3	TRBJ2-2	CASSLTPLNTGELFF	TGTGCCAGCAGCTTAACCCCCTTAAACACCGGGGAGCTGTTTTTT
TRBD2	NA	TRBV7-2	TRBJ2-7	CASSLALGLAGKIHEQYF	TGTGCCAGCAGCTTAGCCCTAGGACTAGCGGGAAAGATCCACGAGCAGTACTTC
TRBD1	NA	TRBV7-2	TRBJ2-6	CASRQQGALSGANVLTF	TGTGCCAGCAGGCAACAGGGGGCGCTGAGTGGGGCCAACGTCCTGACTTTC
TRBD1	NA	TRBV7-2	TRBJ2-1	CASSLRSGTGVNEQFF	TGTGCCAGCAGCTTAAGGTCCGGGACAGGTGTGAATGAGCAGTTCTTC
NA	NA	TRBV6-1	TRBJ1-1	CASTIGVSTEAFF	TGTGCCAGCACTATAGGGGTAAGCACTGAAGCTTTCTTT
NA	NA	TRBV25-1	TRBJ1-1	CASGQRQGWNTEAFF	TGTGCCAGCGGTCAACGCCAGGGTTGGAACACTGAAGCTTTCTTT
NA	NA	TRBV6-4	TRBJ2-1	CASSAGGATYNEQFF	TGTGCCAGCAGTGCTGGCGGGGCGACCTACAATGAGCAGTTCTTC
NA	NA	TRBV6-5	TRBJ1-2	CASSRQEDGYTF	TGTGCCAGCAGTCGACAAGAAGATGGCTACACCTTC
TRBD1	NA	TRBV30	TRBJ1-1	CAWSQDQGDTEAFF	TGTGCCTGGAGTCAAGATCAGGGGGACACTGAAGCTTTCTTT
TRBD1	NA	TRBV7-6	TRBJ1-6	CASSSDRGNSPLHF	TGTGCCAGCAGTTCGGACAGGGGCAATTCACCCCTCCACTTT
NA	NA	TRBV11-3	TRBJ2-2	CASSFLGVPNTGELFF	TGTGCCAGCAGCTTTTTAGGGGTACCGAACACCGGGGAGCTGTTTTTT
NA	NA	TRBV7-9	TRBJ2-5	CASSSWGGAQETQYF	TGTGCCAGCAGCTCCTGGGGCGGGGCCCAAGAGACCCAGTACTTC
TRBD1	NA	TRBV5-1	TRBJ1-1	CTSSRTGEENTEAFF	TGCACCAGCAGCCGCACAGGGGAAGAAAACACTGAAGCTTTCTTT
NA	NA	TRBV5-6	TRBJ1-5	CASSLVGRNQPQHF	TGTGCCAGCAGCTTAGTAGGGAGGAATCAGCCCCAGCATTTT
TRBD2	NA	TRBV18	TRBJ2-3	CASSLRESTDTQYF	TGTGCCAGCTCACTGCGGGAGAGCACAGATACGCAGTATTTT
TRBD2	NA	TRBV10-3	TRBJ2-7	CAISEITGGPYEQYF	TGTGCCATCAGCGAGATTACGGGAGGGCCCTACGAGCAGTACTTC
TRBD1	NA	TRBV7-2	TRBJ2-3	CASSSGGGTDTQYF	TGTGCCAGCAGCTCAGGGGGAGGCACAGATACGCAGTATTTT
NA	NA	TRBV5-4	TRBJ2-4	CASSLGLDIAKNIQYF	TGTGCCAGCAGCTTGGGACTAGATATAGCCAAAAACATTCAGTACTTC
NA	NA	TRBV5-6	TRBJ2-1	CASSFGRVRDNEQFF	TGTGCCAGCAGCTTCGGCCGGGTTCGGGACAATGAGCAGTTCTTC
NA	NA	TRBV2	TRBJ2-2	CASNLMGRQNTGELFF	TGTGCCAGCAACCTGATGGGCAGACAGAACACCGGGGAGCTGTTTTTT
NA	NA	TRBV30	TRBJ2-7	CATTGGGEMAEQYF	TGTGCCACCACTGGAGGAGGGGAAATGGCCGAGCAGTACTTC
NA	NA	TRBV19	TRBJ2-2	CASSIWTANTGELFF	TGTGCCAGTAGTATTTGGACAGCGAACACCGGGGAGCTGTTTTTT
NA	NA	TRBV19	TRBJ1-2	CASKEANYGYTF	TGTGCCAGTAAAGAGGCTAACTATGGCTACACCTTC
NA	NA	TRBV5-5	TRBJ2-3	CASNRVGTDTQYF	TGTGCCAGCAACAGGGTTGGCACAGATACGCAGTATTTT
NA	NA	TRBV21-1	TRBJ2-1	CASSHSTGEQFF	TGTGCCAGCAGCCATTCGACGGGTGAGCAGTTCTTC
NA	NA	TRBV7-2	TRBJ2-7	CASSSNPQPNSYEQYF	TGTGCCAGCAGCTCCAACCCACAGCCTAACTCCTACGAGCAGTACTTC
TRBD2	NA	TRBV30	TRBJ2-3	CAWRRGYTTDTQYF	TGTGCCTGGAGGCGGGGGTACACCACAGATACGCAGTATTTT
TRBD1	NA	TRBV7-6	TRBJ1-1	CASSPRTGNTEAFF	TGTGCCAGCAGCCCACGGACAGGGAACACTGAAGCTTTCTTT
TRBD2	few	TRBV29-1	TRBJ2-2	CSVPELAGRENTGELFF	TGCAGCGTGCCCGAGCTAGCGGGTCGAGAGAACACCGGGGAGCTGTTTTTT
NA	NA	TRBV21-1	TRBJ2-2	CASSKLGGSELFF	TGTGCCAGCAGCAAACTCGGGGGTAGCGAGCTGTTTTTT
TRBD2	NA	TRBV11-3	TRBJ2-3	CASSSGTSGSTDTQYF	TGTGCCAGCAGCTCAGGGACTAGCGGAAGCACAGATACGCAGTATTTT
TRBD1	NA	TRBV4-1	TRBJ1-5	CASSHSTGTGNQPQHF	TGCGCCAGCAGCCACTCAACCGGGACAGGAAATCAGCCCCAGCATTTT
NA	once	TRBV6-5	TRBJ2-3	CASSRQDTQYF	TGTGCCAGCAGTAGACAAGATACGCAGTATTTT
TRBD1	NA	TRBV30	TRBJ1-5	CAWSNTGGQPQHF	TGTGCCTGGAGTAATACAGGGGGTCAGCCCCAGCATTTT
TRBD1	NA	TRBV7-9	TRBJ1-5	CASSFTGGESQPQHF	TGTGCCAGCAGCTTTACAGGGGGGGAATCGCAGCCCCAGCATTTT
NA	NA	TRBV7-2	TRBJ1-2	CASSLERDRGYTF	TGTGCCAGCAGCTTAGAACGCGACAGGGGCTACACCTTC
TRBD1	NA	TRBV7-2	TRBJ2-7	CASSLAGKGALSSYEQYF	TGTGCCAGCAGCTTAGCGGGTAAGGGGGCGCTGAGCTCCTACGAGCAGTACTTC
NA	NA	TRBV6-5	TRBJ2-7	CASSYSHQGGYEQYF	TGTGCCAGCAGTTACTCGCACCAGGGAGGATACGAGCAGTACTTC
NA	NA	TRBV7-2	TRBJ1-2	CASSWELDGRGSTF	TGTGCCAGCAGCTGGGAGCTTGATGGTAGGGGGAGCACCTTC
TRBD2	once	TRBV18	TRBJ2-3	CASSPPRGAGLSDTQYF	TGTGCCAGCTCACCCCCTCGAGGAGCGGGGCTCTCAGATACGCAGTATTTT
NA	NA	TRBV4-1	TRBJ2-2	CASSQASVATGELFF	TGCGCCAGCAGCCAGGCGTCAGTAGCCACCGGGGAGCTGTTTTTT
NA	NA	TRBV7-9	TRBJ2-7	CASQQGYEQYF	TGTGCCAGCCAACAGGGCTACGAGCAGTACTTC